The 10 T cell receptor beta chains presented below share a single source sample, sequenced in a study of neurological immune-mediated disorders. TCRdb re-called the 5' RACE reads through MiXCR, storing one row per CDR3 protein. The sample consists of 50,000 to 85,000 distinct CDR3 sequences, 5.2% of them appearing once. The material sequenced was PBMCs. These receptors all come from a woman in her 30s with multiple sclerosis.

This clonotype was counted ten times or more. V is TRBV20-1 and J is TRBJ1-1; tentatively, D is TRBD1 (6 bases). This CDR3 has 13 residues. Germline CDR1 reads DFQATT; CDR2 reads SNEGSKA (reference sequence). Trimming cost V 6 bases and J 5 bases, with 16 bases left between them. CDR3 in amino acids: CSAQETGRTEAFF. CDR3 bases: TGCAGTGCCCAAGAAACAGGGCGGACTGAAGCTTTCTTT.

In its sample, this clonotype was seen a few times. V gene TRBV3-1 combines with J gene TRBJ2-7; D remains unclear. V was cut by 0 bases and J by 3 bases, with 21 bases left in between. The V gene's germline CDR1 is LGHDT and CDR2 YNNKEL (reference sequence). The CDR3 consists of 18 residues. The CDR3 loop is CASSQDPMDRLLLYEQYF. The CDR3 DNA is TGTGCCAGCAGCCAAGATCCCATGGATAGACTCCTTCTCTACGAGCAGTACTTC.

This clonotype has at least ten counts. The chain uses TRBV5-1 and TRBJ2-7, with D tentatively TRBD1 (5 bases). The CDR3 is 13 amino acids. Per germline, CDR1 SGHRS and CDR2 YFSETQ. V lost 3 bases to trimming and J lost 1 base, with 8 bases between them. The CDR3 spells CASSSRGSYEQYF. The DNA for the CDR3 is TGCGCCAGCAGCTCAAGGGGTTCCTACGAGCAGTACTTC.

The table lists this clonotype with many counts. The rearrangement joins TRBV20-1 to TRBJ2-5, with 7 bases that match TRBD2. The germline V gene encodes CDR1 DFQATT and CDR2 SNEGSKA (reference sequence). The CDR3 contains 13 residues. With V trimmed by 5 bases and J by 3 bases, 6 bases remained unmatched. The CDR3 nucleotides are TGCAGTGCTCGGAGCCGGGGGGAAGAGACCCAGTACTTC. This sequence encodes CSARSRGEETQYF.

This clonotype was seen repeatedly, ten times or more. The rearrangement joins TRBV5-1 to TRBJ1-4, with 7 bases matching TRBD1. V lost 3 bases and J lost 8; bases outside the gene matches: 4. Germline values: CDR1 SGHRS, CDR2 YFSETQ. The CDR3 totals 13 residues. The CDR3 protein is CASSSGTAEKLFF. CDR3 DNA: TGCGCCAGCAGCTCCGGGACAGCCGAAAAACTGTTTTTT.

The chain is built from TRBV28 and TRBJ2-1; TRBD2 matches 8 bases. V dropped 7 bases and J dropped 3; count of bases not matched to a gene: 5. CDR3 length equals 14 residues. The germline V gene has CDR1 MDHEN and CDR2 SYDVKM. Here the CDR3 reads CASTQRGSYNEQFF. CDR3 DNA sequence: TGTGCCAGCACCCAGCGGGGGAGCTACAATGAGCAGTTCTTC.

This clonotype has at least ten counts. The rearrangement joins TRBV10-3 to TRBJ2-5; D unresolved. The CDR3 totals 14 residues. Germline V gene sequence: CDR1 ENHRY, CDR2 SYGVKD. V was pared by 2 bases and J by 3 bases, with 10 bases between. As DNA, the CDR3 is TGTGCCATCAGTGAGGGGAACGGAAAAGAGACCCAGTACTTC. Translating gives CAISEGNGKETQYF.

The chain carries TRBV20-1 and TRBJ1-1; a weak D match, TRBD1 (6 bases). This CDR3 is 13 amino acids long. V lost 4 bases and J 1 base, leaving 10 bases between the germline ends. Germline V gives CDR1 DFQATT, CDR2 SNEGSKA (reference sequence). CDR3 nucleotide sequence: TGCAGTGCTATAGGGACACCGAACACTGAAGCTTTCTTT. It specifies CSAIGTPNTEAFF.

This clonotype was observed many times. The CDR3 nucleotides are TGCAGTGCTAAAGGGGGGCAAGCCAAAAACATTCAGTACTTC. This encodes CSAKGGQAKNIQYF. The chain employs TRBV20-1 and TRBJ2-4; the D gene could be TRBD1 or TRBD2 (6 bases each). V was clipped by 4 bases and J by 0 bases, with 10 bases between them. The V gene's germline CDR1 is DFQATT and CDR2 SNEGSKA (reference sequence). The CDR3 is made up of 14 amino acids.

This clonotype was observed many times. The chain recombines TRBV7-2 with TRBJ1-1; 8 bases line up with TRBD1. The germline V gene has CDR1 SGHTA and CDR2 FQGNSA. The V gene end was trimmed by 6 bases and the J gene end by 4 bases; junction bases not matched to a gene: 7. This CDR3 is 14 amino acids long. In nucleotides, the CDR3 is TGTGCCAGCAGGAGGACAGGGCCCGGCACTGAAGCTTTCTTT. Translating it yields CASRRTGPGTEAFF. The variable domain in full, completed from reference TRBV7-2 and TRBJ1-1, reads GAGVSQSPSNKVTEKGKDVELRCDPISGHTALYWYRQSLGQGLEFLIYFQGNSAPDKSGLPSDRFSAERTGGSVSTLTIQRTQQEDSAVYLCASRRTGPGTEAFFGQGTRLTVV.